Reported below is one T cell receptor (beta chain). The time point here: pre-treatment sample, taken before nivolumab and TIL therapy. These data originate in a study of TIL therapy for anti-PD-1-resistant metastatic lung cancer. For the study at large: Tumors were harvested before any PD-1/PD-L1 blockade. Patients had a median age of nearly 55 years (range about 35-80).

The libraries were made with immunoSEQ v3. Survey-level samples got 2 million to 2.5 million read pairs; deep-level samples got about 5-6.5 million. The data were produced by immunoSEQ multiplex PCR, yet TCRdb's version contains in-frame clones alone and is incomplete. The sample contains tens of thousands of clones, 79% of which appear only once. Sample: blood, taken at baseline. The receptor's source is a man aged 65 to 79 with non-small cell lung cancer.

This CDR3 reads CASSQEGSGGYNEQFF. In nucleotides, the CDR3 is TGTGCCAGCAGCCAAGAGGGGAGCGGGGGCTACAATGAGCAGTTCTTC. V and J are TRBV4-2 and TRBJ2-1, with TRBD2 identical over 8 bases. The CDR3 consists of 16 residues. V dropped 0 bases and J dropped 3; count of bases not matched to a gene: 4. Germline assignment: CDR1 LGHNA and CDR2 YNFKEQ.